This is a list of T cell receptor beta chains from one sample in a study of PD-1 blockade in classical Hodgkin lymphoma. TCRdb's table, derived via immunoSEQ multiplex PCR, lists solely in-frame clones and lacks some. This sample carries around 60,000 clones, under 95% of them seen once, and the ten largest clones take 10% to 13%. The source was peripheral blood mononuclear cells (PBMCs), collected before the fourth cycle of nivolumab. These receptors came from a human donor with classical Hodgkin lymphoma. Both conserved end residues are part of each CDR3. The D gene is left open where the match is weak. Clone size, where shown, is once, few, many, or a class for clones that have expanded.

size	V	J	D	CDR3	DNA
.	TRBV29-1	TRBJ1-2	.	CSTSGVSDGYTF	TGCAGCACCTCGGGGGTGAGTGATGGCTACACCTTC
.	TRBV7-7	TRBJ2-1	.	CASSLALGDNEQFF	TGTGCTAGCAGCTTAGCGCTCGGTGACAATGAGCAGTTCTTC
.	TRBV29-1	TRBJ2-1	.	CSVEPLPGVGYNEQFF	TGCAGCGTTGAACCCCTGCCTGGGGTTGGTTACAATGAGCAGTTCTTC
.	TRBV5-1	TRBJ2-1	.	CASSRDLGGNEQFF	TGCGCCAGTTCCCGGGACCTTGGAGGGAATGAGCAGTTCTTC
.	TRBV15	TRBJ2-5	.	CATSRDGETQYF	TGTGCCACCAGCAGAGATGGGGAGACCCAGTACTTC
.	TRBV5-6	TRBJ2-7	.	CASSFLRAGLYEQYF	TGTGCCAGCAGCTTCTTAAGGGCCGGACTTTACGAGCAGTACTTC
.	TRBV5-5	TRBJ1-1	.	CASSLYLGIGNTEAFF	TGTGCCAGCAGCTTGTACTTGGGTATCGGAAACACTGAAGCTTTCTTT
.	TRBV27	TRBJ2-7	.	CASSLSNSPYEQYF	TGTGCCAGCAGTTTATCGAACAGCCCCTACGAGCAGTACTTC
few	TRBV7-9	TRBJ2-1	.	CASSLVQKNDGQFF	TGTGCCAGCAGCTTAGTACAGAAAAATGACGGGCAGTTCTTC
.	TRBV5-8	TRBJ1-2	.	CASRPLGGSNYGYTF	TGTGCCAGCAGACCTCTGGGGGGGTCTAACTATGGCTACACCTTC
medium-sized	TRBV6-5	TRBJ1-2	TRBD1	CATNSQGQGGYGYTF	TGTGCCACCAATTCACAGGGTCAGGGGGGCTATGGCTACACCTTC
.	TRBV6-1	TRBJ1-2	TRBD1	CASGTGGLGGYTF	TGTGCCAGCGGAACAGGGGGCCTTGGTGGCTACACCTTC
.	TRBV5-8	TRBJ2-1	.	CASRRLMSNEQFF	TGTGCCAGCAGGCGCTTGATGAGCAATGAGCAGTTCTTC
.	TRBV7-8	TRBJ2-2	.	CASSLVVRTLTGELFF	TGTGCCAGCAGCTTAGTTGTCCGGACACTCACCGGGGAGCTGTTTTTT
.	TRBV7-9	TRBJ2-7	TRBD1	CASSLDGTVYEQYF	TGTGCCAGCAGCTTAGATGGGACAGTCTACGAGCAGTACTTC
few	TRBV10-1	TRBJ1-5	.	CASSEPRGAQPQHF	TGCGCCAGCAGTGAGCCAAGGGGAGCCCAGCCCCAGCATTTT
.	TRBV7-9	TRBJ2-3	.	CASTPAFDTQYF	TGTGCCAGCACCCCGGCCTTCGATACGCAGTATTTT
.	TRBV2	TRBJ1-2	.	CASSEAERNYGYTF	TGTGCCAGCAGTGAGGCAGAAAGGAACTATGGCTACACCTTC
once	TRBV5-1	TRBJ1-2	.	CASRLQVDANYGYTF	TGCGCCAGCAGGCTACAGGTGGACGCTAACTATGGCTACACCTTC
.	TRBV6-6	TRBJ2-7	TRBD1	CASRSDRGPAYEQYF	TGTGCCAGCAGGTCGGACAGGGGTCCCGCCTACGAGCAGTACTTC
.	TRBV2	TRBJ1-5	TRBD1	CASKRGGTGGNQPQHF	TGTGCCAGCAAGCGGGGTGGGACAGGGGGCAATCAGCCCCAGCATTTT
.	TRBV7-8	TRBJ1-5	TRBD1	CASSRTTGIDQPQHF	TGTGCCAGCAGCCGAACGACAGGGATCGATCAGCCCCAGCATTTT
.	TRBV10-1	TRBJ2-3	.	CASSVGGPTDTQYF	TGCGCCAGCAGTGTTGGGGGTCCGACAGATACGCAGTATTTT
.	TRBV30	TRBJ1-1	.	CAWTPLLNTEAFF	TGTGCCTGGACTCCATTATTGAACACTGAAGCTTTCTTT
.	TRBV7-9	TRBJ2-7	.	CASTQGDYEQYF	TGTGCCAGCACCCAAGGGGACTACGAGCAGTACTTC
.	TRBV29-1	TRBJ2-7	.	CSVVSDSQPDEQYF	TGCAGCGTTGTGTCTGACAGTCAACCCGACGAGCAGTACTTC
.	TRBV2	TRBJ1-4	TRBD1	CASNDSPERDRTFVTNEKLFF	TGTGCCAGCAACGACAGCCCCGAGCGGGACAGGACCTTTGTCACTAATGAAAAACTGTTTTTT
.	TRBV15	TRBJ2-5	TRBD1	CATSRHQGAQETQYF	TGTGCCACCAGCAGACATCAGGGGGCCCAAGAGACCCAGTACTTC